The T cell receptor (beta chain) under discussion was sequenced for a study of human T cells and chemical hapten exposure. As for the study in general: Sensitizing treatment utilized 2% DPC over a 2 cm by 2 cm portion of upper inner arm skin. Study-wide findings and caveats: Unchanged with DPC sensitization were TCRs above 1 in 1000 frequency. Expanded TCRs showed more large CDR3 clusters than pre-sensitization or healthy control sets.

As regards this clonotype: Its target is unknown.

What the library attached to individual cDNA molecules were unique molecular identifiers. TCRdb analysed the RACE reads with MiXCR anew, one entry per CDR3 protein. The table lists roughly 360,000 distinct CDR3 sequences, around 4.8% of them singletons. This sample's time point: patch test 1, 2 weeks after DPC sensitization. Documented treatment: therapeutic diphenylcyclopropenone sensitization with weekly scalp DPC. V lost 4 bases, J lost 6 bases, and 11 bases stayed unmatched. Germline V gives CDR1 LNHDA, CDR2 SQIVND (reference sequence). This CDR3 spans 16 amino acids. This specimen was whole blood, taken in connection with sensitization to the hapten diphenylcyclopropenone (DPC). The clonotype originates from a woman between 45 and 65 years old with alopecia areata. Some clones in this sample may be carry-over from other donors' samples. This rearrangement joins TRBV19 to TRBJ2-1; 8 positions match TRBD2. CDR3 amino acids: CASSKTRLAGLNEQFF. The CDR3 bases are TGTGCCAGTAGTAAAACCCGGCTAGCGGGTCTCAATGAGCAGTTCTTC.